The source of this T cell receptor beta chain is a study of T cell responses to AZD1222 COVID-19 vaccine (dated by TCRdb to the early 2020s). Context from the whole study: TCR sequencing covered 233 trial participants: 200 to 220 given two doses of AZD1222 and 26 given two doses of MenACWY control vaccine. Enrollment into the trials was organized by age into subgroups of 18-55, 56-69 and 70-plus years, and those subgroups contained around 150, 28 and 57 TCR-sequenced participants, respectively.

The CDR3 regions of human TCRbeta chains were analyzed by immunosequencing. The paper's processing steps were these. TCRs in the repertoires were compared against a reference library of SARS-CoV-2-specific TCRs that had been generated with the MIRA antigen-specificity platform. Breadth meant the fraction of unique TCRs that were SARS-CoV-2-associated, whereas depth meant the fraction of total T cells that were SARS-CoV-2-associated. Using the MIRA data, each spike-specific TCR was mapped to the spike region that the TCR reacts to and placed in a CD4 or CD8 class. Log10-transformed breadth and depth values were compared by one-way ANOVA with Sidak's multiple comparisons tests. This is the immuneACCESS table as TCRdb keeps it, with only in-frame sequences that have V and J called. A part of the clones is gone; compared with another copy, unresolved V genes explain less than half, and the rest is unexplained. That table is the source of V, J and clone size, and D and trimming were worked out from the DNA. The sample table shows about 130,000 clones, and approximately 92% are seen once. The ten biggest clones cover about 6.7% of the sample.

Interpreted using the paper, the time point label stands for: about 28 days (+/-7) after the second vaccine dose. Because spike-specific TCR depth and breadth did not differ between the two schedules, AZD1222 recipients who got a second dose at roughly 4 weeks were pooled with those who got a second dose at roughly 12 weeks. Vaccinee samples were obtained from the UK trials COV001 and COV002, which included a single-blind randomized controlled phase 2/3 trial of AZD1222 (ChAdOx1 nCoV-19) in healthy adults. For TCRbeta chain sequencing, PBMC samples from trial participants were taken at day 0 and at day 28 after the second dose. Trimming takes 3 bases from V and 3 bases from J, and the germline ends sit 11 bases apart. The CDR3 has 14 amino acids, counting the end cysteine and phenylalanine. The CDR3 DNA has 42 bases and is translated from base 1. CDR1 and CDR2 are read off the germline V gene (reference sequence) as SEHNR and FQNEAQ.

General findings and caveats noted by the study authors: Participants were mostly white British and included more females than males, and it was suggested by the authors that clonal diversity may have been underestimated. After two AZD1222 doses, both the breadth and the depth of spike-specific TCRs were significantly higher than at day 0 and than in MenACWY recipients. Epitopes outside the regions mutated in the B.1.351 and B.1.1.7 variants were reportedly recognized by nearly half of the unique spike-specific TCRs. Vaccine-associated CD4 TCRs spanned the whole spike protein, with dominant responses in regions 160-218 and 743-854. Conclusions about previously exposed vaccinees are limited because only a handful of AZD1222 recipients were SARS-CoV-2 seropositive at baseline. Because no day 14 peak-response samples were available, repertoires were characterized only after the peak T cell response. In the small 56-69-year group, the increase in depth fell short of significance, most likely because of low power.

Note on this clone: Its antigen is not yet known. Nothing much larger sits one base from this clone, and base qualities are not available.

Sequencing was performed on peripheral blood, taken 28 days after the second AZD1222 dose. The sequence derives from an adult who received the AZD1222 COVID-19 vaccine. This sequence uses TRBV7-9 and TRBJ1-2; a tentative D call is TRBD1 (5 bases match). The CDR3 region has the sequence CASSFTGTDYGYTF. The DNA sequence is TGTGCCAGCAGCTTTACCGGGACGGACTATGGCTACACCTTC.